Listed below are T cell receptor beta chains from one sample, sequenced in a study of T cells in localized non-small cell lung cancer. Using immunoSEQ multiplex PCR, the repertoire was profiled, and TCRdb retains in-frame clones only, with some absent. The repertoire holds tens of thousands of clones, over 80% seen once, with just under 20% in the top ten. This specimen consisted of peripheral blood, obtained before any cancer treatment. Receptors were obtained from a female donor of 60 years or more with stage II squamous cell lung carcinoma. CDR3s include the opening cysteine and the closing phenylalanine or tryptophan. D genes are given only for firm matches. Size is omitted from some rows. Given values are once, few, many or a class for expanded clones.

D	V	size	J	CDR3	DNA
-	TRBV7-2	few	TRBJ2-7	CASSLLSGYEQYF	TGTGCCAGCAGCTTACTTAGCGGCTACGAGCAGTACTTC
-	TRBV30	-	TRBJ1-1	CAWGQRLTEAFF	TGTGCCTGGGGACAGAGACTCACTGAAGCTTTCTTT
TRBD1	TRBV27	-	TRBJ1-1	CASYYPRGRNTEAFF	TGTGCCAGTTATTATCCCAGGGGGCGGAACACTGAAGCTTTCTTT
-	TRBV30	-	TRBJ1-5	CAWSFLGGNQPQHF	TGTGCCTGGAGTTTCCTAGGCGGCAATCAGCCCCAGCATTTT
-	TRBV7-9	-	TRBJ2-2	CARMGAANTGELFF	TGTGCCAGGATGGGGGCGGCGAACACCGGGGAGCTGTTTTTT
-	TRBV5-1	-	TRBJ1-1	CASSLEVEGRTEAFF	TGCGCCAGCAGCTTGGAGGTGGAGGGGCGGACTGAAGCTTTCTTT
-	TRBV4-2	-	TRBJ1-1	CASSPREGGHTEAFF	TGTGCCAGCAGCCCCCGGGAAGGGGGGCACACTGAAGCTTTCTTT
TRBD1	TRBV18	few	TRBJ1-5	CASSQGQGNQPQHF	TGTGCCAGCTCGCAGGGACAGGGAAATCAGCCCCAGCATTTT
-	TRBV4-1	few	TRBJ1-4	CASSQEGSGGFNEKLFF	TGCGCCAGCAGCCAAGAAGGATCCGGGGGCTTCAATGAAAAACTGTTTTTT
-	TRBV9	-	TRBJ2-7	CASSAGPTYEQYF	TGTGCCAGCAGCGCGGGTCCAACCTACGAGCAGTACTTC
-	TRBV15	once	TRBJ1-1	CATSHVARGTLDPKNTEAFF	TGTGCCACCAGCCACGTGGCGAGAGGGACTCTCGATCCGAAGAACACTGAAGCTTTCTTT
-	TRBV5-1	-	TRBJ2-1	CASSSGFNNEQFF	TGCGCCAGCAGCTCGGGCTTCAACAATGAGCAGTTCTTC
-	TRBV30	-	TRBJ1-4	CAWSGRAGEKLFF	TGTGCCTGGAGTGGCAGGGCGGGGGAAAAACTGTTTTTT
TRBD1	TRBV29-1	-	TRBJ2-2	CSGTQGATGELFF	TGCAGCGGAACACAGGGGGCTACCGGGGAGCTGTTTTTT
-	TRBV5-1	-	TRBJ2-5	CASSFKQQETQYF	TGCGCCAGCAGCTTTAAACAGCAAGAGACCCAGTACTTC
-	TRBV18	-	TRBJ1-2	CASSPPNSPNYGYTF	TGTGCCAGCTCACCACCGAACAGCCCGAACTATGGCTACACCTTC
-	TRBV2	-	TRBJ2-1	CASSEDLQGDNEQFF	TGTGCCAGCAGTGAAGATCTACAGGGAGACAATGAGCAGTTCTTC
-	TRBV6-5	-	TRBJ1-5	CASSYVRGLNQPQHF	TGTGCCAGCAGTTACGTCCGGGGTCTCAATCAGCCCCAGCATTTT
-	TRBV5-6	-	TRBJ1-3	CASSLAPTPGNTIYF	TGTGCCAGCAGCTTGGCCCCGACTCCTGGAAACACCATATATTTT
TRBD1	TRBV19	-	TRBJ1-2	CASLYGTGKNGYTF	TGTGCCAGTCTCTACGGGACAGGGAAGAATGGCTACACCTTC
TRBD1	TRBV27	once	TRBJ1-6	CASRQTGGSYNSPLHF	TGTGCCAGCAGGCAAACAGGGGGCTCCTATAATTCACCCCTCCACTTT
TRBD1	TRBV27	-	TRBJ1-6	CASSGQDFSSYNSPLHF	TGTGCCAGCAGCGGACAGGACTTCTCCTCCTATAATTCACCCCTCCACTTT
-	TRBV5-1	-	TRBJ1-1	CASSLMQNTEAFF	TGCGCCAGCAGCTTGATGCAGAACACTGAAGCTTTCTTT
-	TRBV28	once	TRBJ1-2	CASLNPRLYGYTF	TGTGCCAGCTTAAACCCCCGTCTCTATGGCTACACCTTC
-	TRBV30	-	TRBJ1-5	CACSKGSNQPQHF	TGTGCCTGTTCTAAAGGGAGCAATCAGCCCCAGCATTTT
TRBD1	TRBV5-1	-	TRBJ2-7	CASSLEGQGFHEQYF	TGCGCCAGCAGCTTGGAGGGACAGGGCTTTCACGAGCAGTACTTC
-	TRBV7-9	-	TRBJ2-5	CASSERETQYF	TGTGCCAGCAGCGAGAGGGAGACCCAGTACTTC
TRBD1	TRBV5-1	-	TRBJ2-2	CASSLAGTGDAGELFF	TGCGCCAGCAGCTTAGCCGGGACAGGTGATGCCGGGGAGCTGTTTTTT
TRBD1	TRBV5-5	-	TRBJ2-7	CASSSTGAFSYEQYF	TGTGCCAGCAGCTCCACAGGGGCCTTCTCCTACGAGCAGTACTTC
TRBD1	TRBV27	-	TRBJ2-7	CASSRDRDYEQYF	TGTGCCAGCAGCCGGGACAGGGACTACGAGCAGTACTTC
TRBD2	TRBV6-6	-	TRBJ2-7	CASSPGGISSYEQYF	TGTGCCAGCAGCCCCGGGGGGATCTCCTCCTACGAGCAGTACTTC
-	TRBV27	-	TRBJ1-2	CASRRRGNNYGYTF	TGTGCCAGCCGAAGGAGGGGCAATAACTATGGCTACACCTTC
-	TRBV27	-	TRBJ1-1	CASSPLGGGDEAFF	TGTGCCAGCAGTCCCCTGGGTGGGGGTGACGAAGCTTTCTTT
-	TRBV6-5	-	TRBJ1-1	CASRIQGNTEAFF	TGTGCCAGCAGAATACAGGGGAACACTGAAGCTTTCTTT
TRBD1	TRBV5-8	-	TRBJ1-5	CASSSYWTGGFQPQHF	TGTGCCAGCAGCTCTTACTGGACAGGGGGCTTTCAGCCCCAGCATTTT
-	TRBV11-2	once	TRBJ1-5	CASSLVGQNQPQHF	TGTGCCAGCAGCTTAGTCGGGCAGAATCAGCCCCAGCATTTT
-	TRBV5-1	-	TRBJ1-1	CASSRDGGTYTEAFF	TGCGCCAGCAGCAGGGACGGGGGGACTTACACTGAAGCTTTCTTT